This T cell receptor beta chain stems from a study of T-cell reconstitution after alpha-beta-depleted transplantation in children. TCRbeta library construction was performed incorporating unique molecular identifiers. TCRdb called the PCR reads again in MiXCR, with one record for every CDR3 protein. The sample comprises some 500,000 distinct CDR3 sequences, about 18% of which are singletons, and approximately 3% rests with the top ten. Germline lookup yields CDR1 SGHKS and CDR2 YYEKEE (reference sequence). V shed 4 bases, J shed 3 bases, and the junction held 12 bases outside the gene matches. This CDR3 contains 17 residues.

This TCR derives from a human donor who donated a stem cell graft to a child with acute lymphoblastic leukemia. This chain joins TRBV5-5 and TRBJ2-2; 7 nucleotides line up with TRBD1. This sample comprised PBMCs from the stem cell graft donor, obtained from the stem cell graft. Here the CDR3 reads CASSQVDRVSDTGELFF. The DNA of the CDR3 is TGTGCCAGCAGCCAGGTAGACAGGGTGTCGGACACCGGGGAGCTGTTTTTT.